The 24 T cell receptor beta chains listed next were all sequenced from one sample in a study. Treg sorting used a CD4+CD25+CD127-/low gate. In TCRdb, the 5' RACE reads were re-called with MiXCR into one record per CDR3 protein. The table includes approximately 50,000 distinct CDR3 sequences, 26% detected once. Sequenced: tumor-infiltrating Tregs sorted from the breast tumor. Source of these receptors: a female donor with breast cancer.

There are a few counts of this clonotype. The DNA of the CDR3 is TGTGCCAGCAGTGAATGGGGTTGGAACACTGAAGCTTTCTTT. Its translation is CASSEWGWNTEAFF. The chain uses TRBV6-1 and TRBJ1-1, with D unresolved. The CDR3 has 14 residues. Germline loops: CDR1 MNHNS, CDR2 SASEGT. Deletions cut 2 bases from V and 1 base from J, with 8 bases between.

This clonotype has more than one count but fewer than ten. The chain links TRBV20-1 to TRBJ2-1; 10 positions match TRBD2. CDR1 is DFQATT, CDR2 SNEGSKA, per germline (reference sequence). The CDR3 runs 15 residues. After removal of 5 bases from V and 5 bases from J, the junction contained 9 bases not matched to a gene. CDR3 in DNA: TGCAGTGCTGCGATACTAGCGGGACTAAACAATGAGCAGTTCTTC. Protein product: CSAAILAGLNNEQFF.

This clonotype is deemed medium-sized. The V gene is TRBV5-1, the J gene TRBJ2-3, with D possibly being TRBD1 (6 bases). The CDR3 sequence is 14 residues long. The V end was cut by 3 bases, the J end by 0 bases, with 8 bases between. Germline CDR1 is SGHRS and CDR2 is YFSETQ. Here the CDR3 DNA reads TGCGCCAGCAGCTCAACAGGGAGCACAGATACGCAGTATTTT. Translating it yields CASSSTGSTDTQYF.

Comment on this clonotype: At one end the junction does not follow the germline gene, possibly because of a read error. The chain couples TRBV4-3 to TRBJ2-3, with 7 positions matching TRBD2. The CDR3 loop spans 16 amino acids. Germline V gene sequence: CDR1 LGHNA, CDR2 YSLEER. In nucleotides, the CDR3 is TGCGCCAGCGGCCAGTTGCTAGCGGCGGACACAGATACGCAGTATTTT. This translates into CASGQLLAADTDTQYF.

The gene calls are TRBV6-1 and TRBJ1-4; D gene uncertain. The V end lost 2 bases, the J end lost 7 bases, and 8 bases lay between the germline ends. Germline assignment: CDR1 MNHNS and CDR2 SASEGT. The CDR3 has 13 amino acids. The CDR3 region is CASSEWASEKLFF. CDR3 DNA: TGTGCCAGCAGTGAATGGGCGAGTGAAAAACTGTTTTTT.

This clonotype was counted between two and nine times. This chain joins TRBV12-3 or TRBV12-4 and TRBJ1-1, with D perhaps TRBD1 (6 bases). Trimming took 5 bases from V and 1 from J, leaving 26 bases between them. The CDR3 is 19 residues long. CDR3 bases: TGTGCCAGCAGTAGCGGGGGGCTTTGGAGTACAACCCCGAACACTGAAGCTTTCTTT. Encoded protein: CASSSGGLWSTTPNTEAFF.

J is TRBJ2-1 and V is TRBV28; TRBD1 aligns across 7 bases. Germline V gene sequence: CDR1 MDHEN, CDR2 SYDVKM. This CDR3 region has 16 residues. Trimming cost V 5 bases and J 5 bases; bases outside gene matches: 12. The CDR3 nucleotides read TGTGCCAGCAGTCCTTACGCCGGGACAGAAAACAATGAGCAGTTCTTC. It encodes CASSPYAGTENNEQFF.

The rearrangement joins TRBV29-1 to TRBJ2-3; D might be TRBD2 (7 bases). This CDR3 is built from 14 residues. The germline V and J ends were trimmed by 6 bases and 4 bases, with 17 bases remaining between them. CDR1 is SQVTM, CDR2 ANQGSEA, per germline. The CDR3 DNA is TGCAGCGTCGCCATGGGGGCGGGGGCAGATACGCAGTATTTT. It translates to CSVAMGAGADTQYF.

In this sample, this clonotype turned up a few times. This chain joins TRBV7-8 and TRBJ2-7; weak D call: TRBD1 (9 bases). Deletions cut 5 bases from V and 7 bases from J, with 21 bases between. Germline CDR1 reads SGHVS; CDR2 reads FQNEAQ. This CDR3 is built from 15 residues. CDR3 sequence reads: CASSPGGGTGREQYF. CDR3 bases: TGTGCCAGCAGCCCGGGAGGGGGGACAGGGAGAGAGCAGTACTTC.

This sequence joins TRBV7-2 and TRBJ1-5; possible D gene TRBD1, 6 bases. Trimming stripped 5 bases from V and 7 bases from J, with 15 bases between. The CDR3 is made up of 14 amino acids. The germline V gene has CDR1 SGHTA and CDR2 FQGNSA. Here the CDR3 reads CASSPPGVGQPQHF. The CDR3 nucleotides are TGTGCCAGCAGCCCTCCAGGGGTAGGACAGCCCCAGCATTTT.

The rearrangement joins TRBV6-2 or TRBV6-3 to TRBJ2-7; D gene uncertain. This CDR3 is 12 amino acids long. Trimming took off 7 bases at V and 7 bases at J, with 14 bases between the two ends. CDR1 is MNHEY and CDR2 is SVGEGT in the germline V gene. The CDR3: CASKYTYNEQYF. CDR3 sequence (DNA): TGTGCCAGCAAATATACCTACAATGAGCAGTACTTC.

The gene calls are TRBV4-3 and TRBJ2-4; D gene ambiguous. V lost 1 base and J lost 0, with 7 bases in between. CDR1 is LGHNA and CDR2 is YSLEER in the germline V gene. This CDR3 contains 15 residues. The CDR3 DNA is TGCGCCAGCAGCCAAGTTCTCTTAGCCAAAAACATTCAGTACTTC. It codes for CASSQVLLAKNIQYF.

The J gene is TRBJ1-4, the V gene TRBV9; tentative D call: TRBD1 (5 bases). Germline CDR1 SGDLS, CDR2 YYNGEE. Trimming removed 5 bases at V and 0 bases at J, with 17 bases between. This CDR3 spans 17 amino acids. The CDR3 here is CASSSGTAFATNEKLFF. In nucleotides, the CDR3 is TGTGCCAGCAGTAGCGGGACGGCCTTTGCAACTAATGAAAAACTGTTTTTT. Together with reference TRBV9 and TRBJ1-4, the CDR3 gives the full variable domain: DSGVTQTPKHLITATGQRVTLRCSPRSGDLSVYWYQQSLDQGLQFLIQYYNGEERAKGNILERFSAQQFPDLHSELNLSSLELGDSALYFCASSSGTAFATNEKLFFGSGTQLSVL.

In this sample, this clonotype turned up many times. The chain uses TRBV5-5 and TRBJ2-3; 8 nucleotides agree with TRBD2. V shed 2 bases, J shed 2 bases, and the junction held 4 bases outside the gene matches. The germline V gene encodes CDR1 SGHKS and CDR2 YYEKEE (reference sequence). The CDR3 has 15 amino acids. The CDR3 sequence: CASSFTGRDTDTQYF. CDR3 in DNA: TGTGCCAGCAGCTTCACCGGGAGGGACACAGATACGCAGTATTTT.

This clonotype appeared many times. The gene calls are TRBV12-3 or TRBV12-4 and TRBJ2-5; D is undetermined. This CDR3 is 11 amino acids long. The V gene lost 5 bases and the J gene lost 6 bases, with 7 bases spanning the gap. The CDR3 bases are TGTGCCAGCAGTCCAGCTCAGACCCAGTACTTC. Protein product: CASSPAQTQYF.

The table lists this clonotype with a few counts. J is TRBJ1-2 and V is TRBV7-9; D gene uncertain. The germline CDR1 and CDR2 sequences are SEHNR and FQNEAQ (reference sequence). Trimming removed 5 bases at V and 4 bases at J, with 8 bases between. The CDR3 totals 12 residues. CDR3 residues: CASSPGLYGYTF. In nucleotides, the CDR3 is TGTGCCAGCAGCCCTGGACTCTATGGCTACACCTTC.

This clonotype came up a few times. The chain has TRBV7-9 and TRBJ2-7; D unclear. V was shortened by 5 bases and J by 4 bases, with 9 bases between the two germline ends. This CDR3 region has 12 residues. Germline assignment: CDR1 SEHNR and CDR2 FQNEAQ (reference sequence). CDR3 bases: TGTGCCAGCAGCCCCCTAGGATACGAGCAGTACTTC. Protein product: CASSPLGYEQYF.

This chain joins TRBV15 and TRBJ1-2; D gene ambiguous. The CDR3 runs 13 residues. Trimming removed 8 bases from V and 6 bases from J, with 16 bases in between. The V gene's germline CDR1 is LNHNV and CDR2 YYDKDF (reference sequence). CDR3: CATSLANFDGYTF. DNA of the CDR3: TGTGCCACCTCTCTGGCGAATTTCGATGGCTACACCTTC.

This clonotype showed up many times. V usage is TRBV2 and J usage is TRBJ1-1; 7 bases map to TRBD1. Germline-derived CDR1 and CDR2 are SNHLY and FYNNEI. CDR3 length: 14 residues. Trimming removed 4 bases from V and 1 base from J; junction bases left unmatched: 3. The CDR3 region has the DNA TGTGCCAGCAGTGTCCAGGGGGAGAACACTGAAGCTTTCTTT. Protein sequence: CASSVQGENTEAFF.

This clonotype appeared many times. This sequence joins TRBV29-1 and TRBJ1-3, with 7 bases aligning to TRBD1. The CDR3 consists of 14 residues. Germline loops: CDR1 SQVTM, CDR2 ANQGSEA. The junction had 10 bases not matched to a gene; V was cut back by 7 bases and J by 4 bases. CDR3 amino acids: CSAQEGGGGNTIYF. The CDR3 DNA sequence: TGCAGCGCCCAAGAAGGAGGGGGCGGAAACACCATATATTTT.

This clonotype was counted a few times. CDR3 sequence reads: CASRDGTGNFSPLHF. CDR3 nucleotides: TGTGCCAGCAGAGACGGGACAGGGAATTTTTCACCCCTCCACTTT. The chain carries TRBV6-1 and TRBJ1-6; the match to TRBD1 covers 9 bases. With V trimmed by 6 bases and J by 9 bases, 9 bases remained unmatched. CDR1 is MNHNS, CDR2 SASEGT, per germline. There are 15 residues in the CDR3.

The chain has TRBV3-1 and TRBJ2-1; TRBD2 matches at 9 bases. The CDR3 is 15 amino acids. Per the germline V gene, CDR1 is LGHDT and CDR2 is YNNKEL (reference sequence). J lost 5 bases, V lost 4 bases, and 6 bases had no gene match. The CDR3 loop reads CASSPVASGNNEQFF. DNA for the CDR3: TGTGCCAGCAGCCCCGTGGCTAGCGGGAACAATGAGCAGTTCTTC.

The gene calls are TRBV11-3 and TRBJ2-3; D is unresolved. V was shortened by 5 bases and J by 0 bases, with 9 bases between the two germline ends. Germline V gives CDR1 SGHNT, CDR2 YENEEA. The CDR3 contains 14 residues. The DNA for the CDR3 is TGTGCCAGCAGCCTTACCCCTAGCACAGATACGCAGTATTTT. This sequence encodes CASSLTPSTDTQYF.

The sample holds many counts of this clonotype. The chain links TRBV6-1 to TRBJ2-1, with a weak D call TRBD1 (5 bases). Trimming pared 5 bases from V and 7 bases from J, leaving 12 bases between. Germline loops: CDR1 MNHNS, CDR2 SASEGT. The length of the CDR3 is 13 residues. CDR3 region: CASSKDRYNEQFF. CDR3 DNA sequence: TGTGCCAGCAGTAAAGACAGATATAATGAGCAGTTCTTC.